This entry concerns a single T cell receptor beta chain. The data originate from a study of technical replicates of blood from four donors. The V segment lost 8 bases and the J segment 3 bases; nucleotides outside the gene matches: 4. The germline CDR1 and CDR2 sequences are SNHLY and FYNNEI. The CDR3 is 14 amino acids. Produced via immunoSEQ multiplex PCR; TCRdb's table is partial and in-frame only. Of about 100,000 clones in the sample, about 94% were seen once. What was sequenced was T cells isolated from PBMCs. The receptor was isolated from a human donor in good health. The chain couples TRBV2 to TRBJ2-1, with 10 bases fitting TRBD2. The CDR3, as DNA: TGTGCCAGCGGAGGACTAGCGGACTACAATGAGCAGTTCTTC. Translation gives CASGGLADYNEQFF.